These T cell receptor beta chains were read from a single sample in a study of blood T cell repertoires in COVID-19. Assay: immunoSEQ multiplex PCR; the TCRdb copy retains only in-frame clones and omits some. In the table there are about 230,000 clones, 80% to 90% of which are singletons. The sequenced sample was PBMCs or T cells enriched from blood (not recorded which). These receptors all stem from a man in his late teens or twenties who had recovered from COVID-19. Each CDR3 is given with its conserved first and last residue. The D gene is left open where the match is weak. Clone size is stated in some rows and not others, as once, few, many or a class when expanded.

v_gene	j_gene	d_gene	abundance	CDR3nt	CDR3aa
TRBV3-1/TRBV3-2	TRBJ2-3	.	.	TGTGCCAGCAGCCAAACTGGTTCCACAGATACGCAGTATTTT	CASSQTGSTDTQYF
TRBV7-2	TRBJ1-1	.	.	TGTGCCAGCAGCCCCCGGACACATCAGAACACTGAAGCTTTCTTT	CASSPRTHQNTEAFF
TRBV24-1	TRBJ2-1	TRBD2	.	TGTGCCACCAGTGAGGGTAGCGGGGGGCCGCCCAAGGAGCAGTTCTTC	CATSEGSGGPPKEQFF
TRBV5-5	TRBJ2-1	.	.	TGTGCCAGCAGCTTCTTCCTGAGGGCCGCCGGGGGCAATGAGCAGTTCTTC	CASSFFLRAAGGNEQFF
TRBV3-1/TRBV3-2	TRBJ1-5	.	.	TGTGCCAGCAGCCGGGAGGGGAGCCAGCCGAGTAGGTCCCAGCATTTT	CASSREGSQPSRSQHF
TRBV7-9	TRBJ1-5	TRBD1	.	TGTGCCAGCAGCCCAGGGACAGGCGGTCAGCCCCAGCATTTT	CASSPGTGGQPQHF
TRBV6-4	TRBJ1-2	.	.	TGTGCCAGCAGGGACGGGAGCTATGGCTACACCTTC	CASRDGSYGYTF
TRBV6-5	TRBJ1-2	TRBD1	.	TGTGCCAGCAGACATGGACAGGGGGAACATGGCTACACCTTC	CASRHGQGEHGYTF
TRBV29-1	TRBJ2-5	TRBD1	.	TGCAGCGTACTGGAGACAGGGTATGGGGAGACCCAGTACTTC	CSVLETGYGETQYF
TRBV29-1	TRBJ2-5	.	.	TGCAGCGTTGAAGATCGGACTCAAGAGACCCAGTACTTC	CSVEDRTQETQYF
TRBV30	TRBJ1-4	TRBD1	.	TGTGCCTGGGCTCCCGGGACAGGGGGTACAATTGGTGAAAAACTGTTTTTT	CAWAPGTGGTIGEKLFF
TRBV2	TRBJ2-1	TRBD1	.	TGTGCCAGCGGCGGACAGGGTTCTATTTATGAGCAGTTCTTC	CASGGQGSIYEQFF
TRBV10-3	TRBJ2-1	.	.	TGTGCCATCACTCCTGGACAGAACCGTTACAATGAGCAGTTCTTC	CAITPGQNRYNEQFF
TRBV11-2	TRBJ1-2	.	few	TGTGCCAGCAGCTTAGGAGGGTACCCTGGTGGCTACACCTTC	CASSLGGYPGGYTF
TRBV3-1/TRBV3-2	TRBJ2-3	TRBD2	.	TGTGCCAGCTCGGGACTAGCGGGGGGTCTGGGCACAGATACGCAGTATTTT	CASSGLAGGLGTDTQYF
TRBV5-1	TRBJ1-4	.	once	TGCGCCAGCAGTTTGAAGGGAGGTAATGAAAAACTGTTTTTT	CASSLKGGNEKLFF
TRBV30	TRBJ1-4	.	.	TGTGCCTGGACCACAGGTTTCAATGAAAAACTGTTTTTT	CAWTTGFNEKLFF
TRBV19	TRBJ1-2	.	.	TGTGCCAGTAGTATAGGAGGGGACATCTCTAACTATGGCTACACCTTC	CASSIGGDISNYGYTF
TRBV5-4	TRBJ2-1	TRBD1	once	TGTGCCAGCAGCTTGTACGTCGGGACAGGGAAGGATGAGCAGTTCTTC	CASSLYVGTGKDEQFF
TRBV6-6	TRBJ2-6	TRBD2	.	TGTGCCAGCAGTCCCAGGACTAGCTCTGGGGCCAACGTCCTGACTTTC	CASSPRTSSGANVLTF
TRBV5-1	TRBJ2-2	.	once	TGCGCCAGCAGCTTGATTAGCGGCGCGAACACCGGGGAGCTGTTTTTT	CASSLISGANTGELFF
TRBV25-1	TRBJ2-2	TRBD2	.	TGTGCCAGCAGTGATCCGGGGGGGGCCGGGGAGCTGTTTTTT	CASSDPGGAGELFF
TRBV11-2	TRBJ1-2	.	.	TGTGCCAGCAGCCCCCGCCAGGGTGGGTATGGCTACACCTTC	CASSPRQGGYGYTF
TRBV5-1	TRBJ1-6	TRBD1	.	TGCGCCAGCAGCTTGGACGGGACAGGGTTTTCACCCCTCCACTTT	CASSLDGTGFSPLHF
TRBV3-1/TRBV3-2	TRBJ2-3	TRBD1	.	TGTGCCAGCAGGACAGGGGATACGCAGTATTTT	CASRTGDTQYF
TRBV10-1	TRBJ2-2	TRBD1	.	TGCGCCAGCAGTGCGGGGGAGGGACAGGGCGCGAACACCGGGGAGCTGTTTTTT	CASSAGEGQGANTGELFF
TRBV10-1	TRBJ2-7	TRBD2	.	TGCGCCAGCAGACCCGGGACTAGCGGCTACGAGCAGTACTTC	CASRPGTSGYEQYF
TRBV28	TRBJ2-7	.	few	TGTGCCAGCACCACCCGGGGAAGAACCTACGAGCAGTACTTC	CASTTRGRTYEQYF
TRBV18	TRBJ2-5	TRBD2	.	TGTGCCAGCTCACCAGGACTGGGGAGGGCGGAGACCCAGTACTTC	CASSPGLGRAETQYF
TRBV21-1	TRBJ2-7	.	few	TGTGCCAGCAGCAACTCGACGGAGGACCCCTACGAGCAGTACTTC	CASSNSTEDPYEQYF
TRBV5-1	TRBJ1-2	.	.	TGCGCCAGCAGCTTACAGGTTACCATTCCCCTTGGCTACACCTTC	CASSLQVTIPLGYTF
TRBV2	TRBJ2-3	.	once	TGTGCCAGCAGTGGAGGCGGAGTTAGCACAGATACGCAGTATTTT	CASSGGGVSTDTQYF
TRBV24-1	TRBJ2-2	.	.	TGTGCCACCAGTCGAAGTGCGATCGGGGCGAACACCGGGGAGCTGTTTTTT	CATSRSAIGANTGELFF
TRBV4-1	TRBJ1-2	TRBD1	.	TGCGCCAGCAGCCCGCGGTTTGGGACAGGGGATGGCTACACCTTC	CASSPRFGTGDGYTF
TRBV14	TRBJ2-3	.	.	TGTGCCAGCAGCCCCCCTGGCACAGATACGCAGTATTTT	CASSPPGTDTQYF
TRBV28	TRBJ1-2	.	.	TGTGCCAGCAGCGGGACAAGGTGGGCTGGCTACACCTTC	CASSGTRWAGYTF
TRBV28	TRBJ2-1	.	.	TGTGCCAGCACCCCCCCCCGGCGGGGCTACAATGAGCAGTTCTTC	CASTPPRRGYNEQFF